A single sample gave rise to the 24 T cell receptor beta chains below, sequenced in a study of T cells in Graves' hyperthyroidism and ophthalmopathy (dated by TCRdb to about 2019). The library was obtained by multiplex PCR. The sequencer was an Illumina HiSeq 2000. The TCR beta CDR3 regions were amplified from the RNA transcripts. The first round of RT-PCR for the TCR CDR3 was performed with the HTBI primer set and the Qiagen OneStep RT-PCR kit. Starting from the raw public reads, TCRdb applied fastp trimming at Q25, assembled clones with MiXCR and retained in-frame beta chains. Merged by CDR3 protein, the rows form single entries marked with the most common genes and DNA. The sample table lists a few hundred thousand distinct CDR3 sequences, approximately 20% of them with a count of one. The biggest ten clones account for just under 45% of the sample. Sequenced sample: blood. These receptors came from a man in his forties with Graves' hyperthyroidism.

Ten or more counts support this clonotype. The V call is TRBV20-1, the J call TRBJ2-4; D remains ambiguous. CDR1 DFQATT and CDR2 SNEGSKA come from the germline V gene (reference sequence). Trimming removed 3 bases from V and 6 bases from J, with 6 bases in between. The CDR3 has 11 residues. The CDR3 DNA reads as TGCAGTGCTAGCGGGTTAAACATTCAGTACTTC. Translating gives CSASGLNIQYF.

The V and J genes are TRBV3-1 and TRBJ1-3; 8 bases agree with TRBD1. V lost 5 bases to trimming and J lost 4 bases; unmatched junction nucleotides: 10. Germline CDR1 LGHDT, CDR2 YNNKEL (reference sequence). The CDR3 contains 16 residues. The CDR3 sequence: CASSNGQGLGGNTIYF. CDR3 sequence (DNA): TGTGCCAGCAGCAACGGACAGGGATTGGGGGGAAACACCATATATTTT. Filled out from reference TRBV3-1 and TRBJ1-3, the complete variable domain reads DTAVSQTPKYLVTQMGNDKSIKCEQNLGHDTMYWYKQDSKKFLKIMFSYNNKELIINETVPNRFSPKSPDKAHLNLHINSLELGDSAVYFCASSNGQGLGGNTIYFGEGSWLTVV.

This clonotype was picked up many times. CDR3 protein: CASSHHDRTDYEQYF. In DNA form, the CDR3 reads TGCGCCAGCAGCCATCATGACCGGACAGACTACGAGCAGTACTTC. V usage is TRBV4-1 and J usage is TRBJ2-7; TRBD1 is a possible D gene (6 bases). The CDR3 has 15 residues. Germline assignment: CDR1 MGHRA and CDR2 YSYEKL. The V and J ends lost 3 bases and 3 bases respectively, with 15 bases between them.

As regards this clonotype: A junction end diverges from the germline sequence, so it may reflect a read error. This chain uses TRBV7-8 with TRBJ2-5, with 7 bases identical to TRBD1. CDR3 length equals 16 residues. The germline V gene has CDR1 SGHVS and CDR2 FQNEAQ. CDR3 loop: CASSQPGQRYQETQYF. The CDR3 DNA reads TGCGCCAGCAGCCAACCGGGACAGCGGTACCAAGAGACCCAGTACTTC.

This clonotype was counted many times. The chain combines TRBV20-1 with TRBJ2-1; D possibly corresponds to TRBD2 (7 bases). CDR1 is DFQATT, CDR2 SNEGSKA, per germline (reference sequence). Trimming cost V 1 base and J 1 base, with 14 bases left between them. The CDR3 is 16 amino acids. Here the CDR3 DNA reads TGCAGTGCTAGAGCCGTGAGGGGGGGGTCCTACAATGAGCAGTTCTTC. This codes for CSARAVRGGSYNEQFF.

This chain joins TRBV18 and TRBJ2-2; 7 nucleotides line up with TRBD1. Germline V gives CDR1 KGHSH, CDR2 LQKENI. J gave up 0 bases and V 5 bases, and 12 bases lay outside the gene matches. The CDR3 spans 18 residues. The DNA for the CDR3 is TGTGCCAGCTCAACAGCCGCCGGGACAGTCCCGAACACCGGGGAGCTGTTTTTT. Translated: CASSTAAGTVPNTGELFF.

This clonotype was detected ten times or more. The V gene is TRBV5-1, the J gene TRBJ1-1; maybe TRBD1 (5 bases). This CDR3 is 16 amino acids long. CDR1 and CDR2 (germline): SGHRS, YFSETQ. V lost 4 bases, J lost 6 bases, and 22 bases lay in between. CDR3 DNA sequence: TGCGCCAGCAGCCCTTGGGGGGATCCCTCCGCGGCTGAAGCTTTCTTT. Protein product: CASSPWGDPSAAEAFF.

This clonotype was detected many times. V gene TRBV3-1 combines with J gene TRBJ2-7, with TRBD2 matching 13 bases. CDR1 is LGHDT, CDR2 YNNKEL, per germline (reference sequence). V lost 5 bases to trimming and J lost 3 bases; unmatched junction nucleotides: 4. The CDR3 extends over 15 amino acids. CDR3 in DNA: TGTGCCAGCAGCTTCGGGACTAGCGGGGACTACGAGCAGTACTTC. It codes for CASSFGTSGDYEQYF.

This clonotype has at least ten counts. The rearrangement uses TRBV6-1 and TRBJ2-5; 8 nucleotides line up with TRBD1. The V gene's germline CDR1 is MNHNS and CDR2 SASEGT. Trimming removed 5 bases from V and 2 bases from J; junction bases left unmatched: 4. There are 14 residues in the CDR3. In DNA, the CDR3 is TGTGCCAGCAGTTATAACAGGGGGCAAGAGACCCAGTACTTC. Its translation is CASSYNRGQETQYF.

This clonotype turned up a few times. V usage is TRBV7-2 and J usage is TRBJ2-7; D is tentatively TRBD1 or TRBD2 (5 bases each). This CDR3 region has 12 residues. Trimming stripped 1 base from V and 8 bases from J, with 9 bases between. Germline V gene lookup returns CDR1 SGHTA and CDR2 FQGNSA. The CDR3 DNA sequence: TGTGCCAGCAGCTTAGGTGGGGGACAGCAGTACTTC. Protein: CASSLGGGQQYF.

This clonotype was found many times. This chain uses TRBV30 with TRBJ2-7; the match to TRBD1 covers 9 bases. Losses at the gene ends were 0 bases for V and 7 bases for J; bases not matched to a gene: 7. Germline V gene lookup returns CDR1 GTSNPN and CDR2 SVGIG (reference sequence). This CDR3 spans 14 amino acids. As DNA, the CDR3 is TGTGCCTGGAGTGTTTCGTACAGGGGGCAAGAGCAGTACTTC. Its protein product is CAWSVSYRGQEQYF.

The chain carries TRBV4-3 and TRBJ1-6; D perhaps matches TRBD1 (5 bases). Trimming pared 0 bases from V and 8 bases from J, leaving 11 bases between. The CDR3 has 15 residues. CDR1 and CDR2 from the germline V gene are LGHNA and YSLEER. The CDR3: CASSQDRDGDSPLHF. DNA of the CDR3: TGCGCCAGCAGCCAAGATAGGGACGGGGATTCACCCCTCCACTTT.

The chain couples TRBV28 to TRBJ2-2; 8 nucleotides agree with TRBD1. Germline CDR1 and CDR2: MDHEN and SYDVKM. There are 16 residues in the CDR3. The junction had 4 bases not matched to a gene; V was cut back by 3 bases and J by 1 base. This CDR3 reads CASSLIGTGNTGELFF. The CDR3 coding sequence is TGTGCCAGCAGTTTGATCGGGACAGGGAACACCGGGGAGCTGTTTTTT.

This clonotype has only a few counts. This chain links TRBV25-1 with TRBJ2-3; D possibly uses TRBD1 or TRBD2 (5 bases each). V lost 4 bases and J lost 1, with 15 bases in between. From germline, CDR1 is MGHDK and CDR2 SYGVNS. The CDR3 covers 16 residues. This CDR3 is CASSAARRGGTDTQYF. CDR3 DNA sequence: TGTGCCAGCAGTGCTGCCCGTAGGGGAGGCACAGATACGCAGTATTTT.

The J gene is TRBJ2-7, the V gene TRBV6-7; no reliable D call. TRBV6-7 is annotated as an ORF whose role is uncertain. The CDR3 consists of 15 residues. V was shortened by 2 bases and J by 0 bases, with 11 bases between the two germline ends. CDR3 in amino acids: CASSYPRPGSYEQYF. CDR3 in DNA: TGTGCCAGCAGTTACCCCCGACCCGGCTCCTACGAGCAGTACTTC.

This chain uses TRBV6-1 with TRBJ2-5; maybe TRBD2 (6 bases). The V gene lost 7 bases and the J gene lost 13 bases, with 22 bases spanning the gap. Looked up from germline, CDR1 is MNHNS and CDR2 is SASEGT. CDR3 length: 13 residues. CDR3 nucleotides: TGTGCCAGCACCCTCGGGCGCGGGGCCCCCTGGTACTTC. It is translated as CASTLGRGAPWYF.

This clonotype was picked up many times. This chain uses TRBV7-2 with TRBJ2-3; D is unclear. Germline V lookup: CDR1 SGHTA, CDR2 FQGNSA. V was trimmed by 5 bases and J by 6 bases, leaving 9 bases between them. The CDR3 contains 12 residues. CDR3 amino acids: CASSPVEDTQYF. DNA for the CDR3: TGTGCCAGCAGCCCCGTCGAGGATACGCAGTATTTT. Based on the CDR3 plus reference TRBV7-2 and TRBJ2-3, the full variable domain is GAGVSQSPSNKVTEKGKDVELRCDPISGHTALYWYRQSLGQGLEFLIYFQGNSAPDKSGLPSDRFSAERTGGSVSTLTIQRTQQEDSAVYLCASSPVEDTQYFGPGTRLTVL.

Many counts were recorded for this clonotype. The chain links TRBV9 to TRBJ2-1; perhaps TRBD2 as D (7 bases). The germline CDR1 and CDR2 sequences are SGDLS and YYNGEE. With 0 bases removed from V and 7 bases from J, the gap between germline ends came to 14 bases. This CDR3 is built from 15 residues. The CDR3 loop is CASSVVGGRENEQFF. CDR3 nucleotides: TGTGCCAGCAGCGTAGTGGGGGGGCGGGAAAATGAGCAGTTCTTC.

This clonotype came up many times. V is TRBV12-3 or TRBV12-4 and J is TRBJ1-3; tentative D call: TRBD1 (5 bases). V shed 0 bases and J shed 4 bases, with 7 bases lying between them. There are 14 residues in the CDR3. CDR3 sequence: CASSLAQGGNTIYF. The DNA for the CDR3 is TGTGCCAGCAGTTTAGCGCAGGGCGGAAACACCATATATTTT.

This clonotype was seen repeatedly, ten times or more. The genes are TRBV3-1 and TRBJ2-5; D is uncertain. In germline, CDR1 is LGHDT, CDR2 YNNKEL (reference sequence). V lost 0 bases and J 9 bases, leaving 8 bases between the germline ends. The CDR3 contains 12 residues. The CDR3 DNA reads TGTGCCAGCAGCCAAGAAGGAAGGGCCCAGTACTTC. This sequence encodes CASSQEGRAQYF.

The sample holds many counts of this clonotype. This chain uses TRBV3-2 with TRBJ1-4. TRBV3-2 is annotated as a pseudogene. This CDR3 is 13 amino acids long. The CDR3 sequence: CASSPGDFEKLFF. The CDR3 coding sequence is TGTGCCAGCAGCCCGGGGGACTTTGAAAAACTGTTTTTT.

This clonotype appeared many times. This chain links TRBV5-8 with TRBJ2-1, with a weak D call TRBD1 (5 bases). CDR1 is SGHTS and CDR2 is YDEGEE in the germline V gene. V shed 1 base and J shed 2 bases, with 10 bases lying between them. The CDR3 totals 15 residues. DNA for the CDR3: TGTGCCAGCAGCTTGAACACAGGAGCCTACAATGAGCAGTTCTTC. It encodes CASSLNTGAYNEQFF. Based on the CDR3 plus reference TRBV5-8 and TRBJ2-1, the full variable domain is EAGVTQSPTHLIKTRGQQATLRCSPISGHTSVYWYQQALGLGLQFLLWYDEGEERNRGNFPPRFSGRQFPNYSSELNVNALELEDSALYLCASSLNTGAYNEQFFGPGTRLTVL.

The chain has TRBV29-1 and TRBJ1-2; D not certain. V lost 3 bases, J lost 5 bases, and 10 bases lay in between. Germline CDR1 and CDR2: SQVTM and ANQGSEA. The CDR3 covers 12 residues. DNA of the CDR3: TGCAGCGTTGATCCGGGGATTTATGGCTACACCTTC. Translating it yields CSVDPGIYGYTF.

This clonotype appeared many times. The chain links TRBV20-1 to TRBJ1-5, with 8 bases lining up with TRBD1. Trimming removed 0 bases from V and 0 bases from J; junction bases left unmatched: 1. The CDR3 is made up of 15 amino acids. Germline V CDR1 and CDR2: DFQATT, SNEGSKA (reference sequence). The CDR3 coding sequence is TGCAGTGCTAGAGACAGGGGGCTTAGCAATCAGCCCCAGCATTTT. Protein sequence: CSARDRGLSNQPQHF.